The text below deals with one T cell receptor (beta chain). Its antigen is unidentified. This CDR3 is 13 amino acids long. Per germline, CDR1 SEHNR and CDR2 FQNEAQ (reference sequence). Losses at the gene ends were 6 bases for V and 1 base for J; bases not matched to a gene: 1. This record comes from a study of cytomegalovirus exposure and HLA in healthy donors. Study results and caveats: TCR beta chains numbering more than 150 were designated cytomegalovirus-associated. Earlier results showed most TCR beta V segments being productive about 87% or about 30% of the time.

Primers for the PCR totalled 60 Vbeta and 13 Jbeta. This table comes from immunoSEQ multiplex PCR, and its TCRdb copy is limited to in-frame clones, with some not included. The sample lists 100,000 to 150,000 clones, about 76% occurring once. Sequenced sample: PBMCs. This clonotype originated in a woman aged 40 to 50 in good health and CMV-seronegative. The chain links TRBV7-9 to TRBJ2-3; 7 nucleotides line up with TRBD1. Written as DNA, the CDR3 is TGTGCCAGCAGTACAGGGGGCACAGATACGCAGTATTTT. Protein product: CASSTGGTDTQYF.